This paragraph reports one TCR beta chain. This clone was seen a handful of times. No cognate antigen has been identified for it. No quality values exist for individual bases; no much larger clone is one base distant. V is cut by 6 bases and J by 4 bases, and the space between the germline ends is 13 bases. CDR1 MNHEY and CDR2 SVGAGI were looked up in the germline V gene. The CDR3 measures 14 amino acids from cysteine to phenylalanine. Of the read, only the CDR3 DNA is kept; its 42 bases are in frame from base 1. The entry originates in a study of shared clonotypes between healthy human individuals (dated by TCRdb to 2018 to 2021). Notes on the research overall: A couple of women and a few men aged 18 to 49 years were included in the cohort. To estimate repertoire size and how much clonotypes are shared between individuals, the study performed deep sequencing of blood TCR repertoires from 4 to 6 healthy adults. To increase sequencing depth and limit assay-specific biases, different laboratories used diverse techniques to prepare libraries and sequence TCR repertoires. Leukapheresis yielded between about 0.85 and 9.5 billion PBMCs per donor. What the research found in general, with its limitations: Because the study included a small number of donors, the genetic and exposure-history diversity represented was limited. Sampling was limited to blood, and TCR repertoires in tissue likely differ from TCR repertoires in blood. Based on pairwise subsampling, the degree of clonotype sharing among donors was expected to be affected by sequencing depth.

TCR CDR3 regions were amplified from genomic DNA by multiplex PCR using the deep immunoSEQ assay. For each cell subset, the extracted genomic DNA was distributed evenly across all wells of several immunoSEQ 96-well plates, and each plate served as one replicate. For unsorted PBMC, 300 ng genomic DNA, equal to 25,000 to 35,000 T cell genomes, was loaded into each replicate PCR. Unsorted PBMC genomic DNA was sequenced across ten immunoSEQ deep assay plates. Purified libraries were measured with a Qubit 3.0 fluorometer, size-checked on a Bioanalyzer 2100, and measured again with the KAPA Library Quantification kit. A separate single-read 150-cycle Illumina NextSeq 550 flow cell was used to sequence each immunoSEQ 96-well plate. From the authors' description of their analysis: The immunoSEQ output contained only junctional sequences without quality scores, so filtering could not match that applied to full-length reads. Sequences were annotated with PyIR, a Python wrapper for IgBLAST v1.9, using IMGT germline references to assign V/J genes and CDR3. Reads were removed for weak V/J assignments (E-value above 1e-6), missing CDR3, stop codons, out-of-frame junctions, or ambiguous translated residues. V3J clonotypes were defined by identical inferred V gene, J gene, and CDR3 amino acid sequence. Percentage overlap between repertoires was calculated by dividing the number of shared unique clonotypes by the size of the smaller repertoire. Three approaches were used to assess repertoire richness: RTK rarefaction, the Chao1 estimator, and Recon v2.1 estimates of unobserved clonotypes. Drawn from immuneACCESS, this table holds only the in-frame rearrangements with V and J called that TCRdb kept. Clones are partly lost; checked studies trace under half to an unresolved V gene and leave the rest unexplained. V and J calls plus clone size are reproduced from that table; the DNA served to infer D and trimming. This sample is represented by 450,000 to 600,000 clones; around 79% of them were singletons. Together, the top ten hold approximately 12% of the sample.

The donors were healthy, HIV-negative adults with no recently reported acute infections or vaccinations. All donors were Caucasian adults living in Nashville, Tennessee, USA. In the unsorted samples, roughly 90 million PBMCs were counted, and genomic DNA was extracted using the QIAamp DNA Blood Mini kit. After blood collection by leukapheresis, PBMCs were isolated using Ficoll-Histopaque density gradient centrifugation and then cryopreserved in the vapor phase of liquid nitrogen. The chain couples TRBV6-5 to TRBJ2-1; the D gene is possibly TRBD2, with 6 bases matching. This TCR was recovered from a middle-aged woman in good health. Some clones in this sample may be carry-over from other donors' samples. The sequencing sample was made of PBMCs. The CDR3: CASREASEYNEQFF. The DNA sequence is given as TGTGCCAGCAGGGAGGCTAGCGAATACAATGAGCAGTTCTTC.